Listed below are T cell receptor beta chains from one sample, sequenced in a study. TCRdb reanalysed the RT-PCR reads using MiXCR and keeps one entry per CDR3 protein. This sample has approximately 720,000 distinct CDR3 sequences, with approximately 14% found just once. Sample: memory CD4+ T cells from blood. These TCRs come from a female donor in good health, serving as a healthy control. The CDR3 runs from the conserved cysteine through the conserved F or W. The D gene is left open where the match is weak. Clone size is given for some rows only: seen once, a few or many times, or a class if the clone is expanded.

>TRBV7-3|few|TRBJ2-2|-
TGTGCCAGCAGCTCAGGGGGGGAGAACACCGGGGAGCTGTTTTTT
CASSSGGENTGELFF
>TRBV20-1|few|TRBJ2-7|TRBD2
TGCAGTGCCGCCCCCCCCGGGGCGGCGGGGGAAAGAGAGCAGTACTTC
CSAAPPGAAGEREQYF
>TRBV5-1|many|TRBJ2-7|-
TGCGCCAGCAGAACAGGGCCGAACGACTCGCAGTACTTC
CASRTGPNDSQYF
>TRBV9|-|TRBJ2-1|TRBD2
TGTGCCAGCAGCTTGACTAGCGGGAGGGCCTTCGGTGAGCAGTTCTTC
CASSLTSGRAFGEQFF
>TRBV20-1|-|TRBJ2-7|TRBD1
TGCAGTGCTATGGGGACAGGGCTCAAAACTGGCTCCTACGAGCAGTACTTC
CSAMGTGLKTGSYEQYF
>TRBV7-2|-|TRBJ2-7|-
TGTGCCAGCAGCTTACCAACCCGACTAGTCTACGAGCAGTACTTC
CASSLPTRLVYEQYF
>TRBV7-2|-|TRBJ1-1|-
TGTGCCAGCAGCTTAGGGGCGACAGGCGCTATCGCTGAAGCTTTCTTT
CASSLGATGAIAEAFF
>TRBV12-3/TRBV12-4|-|TRBJ1-6|-
TGTGCCAGCAGTTTGTCGGCAGGGAGTAGGTATTCACCCCTCCACTTT
CASSLSAGSRYSPLHF
>TRBV5-1|many|TRBJ2-1|TRBD2
TGCGCCAGCAGCGCGGGACTAGCGGGAGGGTTATACAATGAGCAGTTCTTC
CASSAGLAGGLYNEQFF
>TRBV11-2|-|TRBJ2-3|TRBD2
TGTGCCAGCAGCCCTGGACTAGACCGCACAGATACGCAGTATTTT
CASSPGLDRTDTQYF
>TRBV5-1|few|TRBJ1-2|TRBD1
TGCGCCAGCAGCTCACAGGGGGCGGTCTATGGCTACACCTTC
CASSSQGAVYGYTF
>TRBV9|few|TRBJ2-5|-
TGTGCCAGCAGCGGACAGATCGGGGGAGAGACCCAGTACTTC
CASSGQIGGETQYF
>TRBV5-1|few|TRBJ2-1|-
TGCGCCAGCAGCTCCCCACAGGGAACCTACAATGAGCAGTTCTTC
CASSSPQGTYNEQFF
>TRBV9|-|TRBJ2-1|TRBD1
TGTGCCAGCAGCCCCGACCCGGACAGGGGATACAATGAGCAGTTCTTC
CASSPDPDRGYNEQFF
>TRBV7-9|-|TRBJ2-7|-
TGTGCCAGCAGCTTAGCCCTAGGCGTCAGCCTTTACGAGCAGTACTTC
CASSLALGVSLYEQYF
>TRBV5-1|-|TRBJ2-3|TRBD2
TGCGCCAGCAGCACCGGGACTAGCATGGTGTCAGATACGCAGTATTTT
CASSTGTSMVSDTQYF
>TRBV20-1|many|TRBJ2-1|TRBD2
TGCAGTGTCTTAGTGGCGGGAGTCAATGAGCAGTTCTTC
CSVLVAGVNEQFF
>TRBV7-3|-|TRBJ2-5|-
TGTGCCAGCAGCTTAGGACTCGATGTGGGCTTAGAGACCCAGTACTTC
CASSLGLDVGLETQYF
>TRBV29-1|-|TRBJ2-6|-
TGCAGCGTTGAAAGGACCCCTGGGGCCAACGTCCTGACTTTC
CSVERTPGANVLTF
>TRBV20-1|-|TRBJ1-2|-
TGCAGTGCCAACGAGGGGTTGGGCTACACCTTC
CSANEGLGYTF
>TRBV7-9|-|TRBJ2-7|-
TGTGCCAGCTCGACAGGAGAATTTTACGAGCAGTACTTC
CASSTGEFYEQYF
>TRBV5-1|few|TRBJ1-6|TRBD1
TGCGCCAGCAGCTTGGAGGGACAGGGTGGCTCACCCCTCCACTTT
CASSLEGQGGSPLHF
>TRBV12-3/TRBV12-4|-|TRBJ1-5|-
TGTGCCAGCAGTTCGCACTTTAGCAATCAGCCCCAGCATTTT
CASSSHFSNQPQHF
>TRBV6-2/TRBV6-3|-|TRBJ2-7|-
TGTGCCAGCAGAAACGGGGGCCCCCACGAGCAGTACTTC
CASRNGGPHEQYF
>TRBV6-2/TRBV6-3|few|TRBJ1-1|TRBD1
TGTGCCAGCGACTGGGGACAGACGAACACTGAAGCTTTCTTT
CASDWGQTNTEAFF
>TRBV6-1|many|TRBJ1-1|-
TGTGCCAGCGCGGCGCAAATGAACACTGAAGCTTTCTTT
CASAAQMNTEAFF
>TRBV6-2/TRBV6-3|few|TRBJ1-1|-
TGTGCCAGCAGTTACACGACGGGGACTGGGACTGAAGCTTTCTTT
CASSYTTGTGTEAFF
>TRBV11-2|-|TRBJ2-3|TRBD1
TGTGCCAGCAGCTATGGACAGGGGCGCACAGATACGCAGTATTTT
CASSYGQGRTDTQYF